This T cell receptor beta chain was profiled in a study of blood T cell repertoires in COVID-19 (TCRdb year 2020). General notes on the study: Samples from collaborators originated in the United States, Italy and Spain and spanned both the acute and convalescent phases of COVID-19. The prospective study material was composed of cDNA or gDNA derived from T cells, B-cell-depleted T cells, or PBMCs. Deeply sampled blood TCRbeta repertoires from subjects exposed to, actively infected with, or recovered from COVID-19 were included in the dataset. The repertoires were released in a freely available public database meant as a resource for research on the immune response to SARS-CoV-2. Samples came from the ongoing ImmuneRACE study (first 160 participants) plus 1,254 subjects from 6 global collaborators. Sample metadata almost always included a de-identified subject ID, COVID-19 status, age in years and sex. Where available, HLA class I and class II types were taken from metadata supplied by the sample provider and were not determined by assay-based typing.

TCRbeta CDR3 regions were amplified from genomic DNA using the immunoSEQ Assay, a bias-controlled multiplex PCR. The published analysis was carried out like this. Within the assay, amplification of reference gene primers was used to estimate how many nucleated cells each sample contained. Sequence reads were collapsed and filtered to measure the absolute abundance of every unique TCRbeta CDR3 rearrangement. For each sample, productive Simpson clonality was calculated as the square root of Simpson's diversity index across productive rearrangements. TCRdb retrieved this table from immuneACCESS and kept in-frame rearrangements only. Not all clones are present; in checked studies, unresolved V genes account for under half, and no reason is known for the remainder. From that table come the V and J calls and clone size; the DNA was used to work out D and trimming. The sample yields 150,000 to 200,000 clones; 65% to 90% were counted once. Of the sample, less than 2% is held by the ten largest clones.

A note on this clone: Its target antigen remains unknown. The input lacks base qualities; no much larger clone sits a single base away.

Each collaborating institution followed its own protocols to collect whole blood in K2EDTA tubes. For TCRbeta analysis, collaborator samples were shipped as frozen whole blood, as isolated PBMCs, or as DNA extracted from either sample type. Via the germline V gene, CDR1 is SGDLS and CDR2 YYNGEE. From the cysteine up to the phenylalanine, the CDR3 has a length of 17 residues. Only the CDR3 region is kept as DNA, spanning 51 bases read in frame from base 1. After removal of 4 bases from V and 0 bases from J, the junction retains 9 bases not matched to a gene. Study-wide conclusions, independent of this receptor: The amount of clinical and demographic metadata varied by source and participant and was provided uncurated.

The chain couples TRBV9 to TRBJ1-2, and TRBD1 matches 10 of the central bases. What was sequenced was peripheral blood. This receptor was identified in a human donor in a cohort sampled during active COVID-19. The CDR3 protein sequence reads: CASSLGTGDTANYGYTF. The DNA is TGTGCCAGCAGCCTCGGGACAGGGGATACCGCTAACTATGGCTACACCTTC.